This T cell receptor (beta chain) was identified in a study of T cells in tumors after PD-1 blockade. Study in general: No patient had prior checkpoint blockade, systemic immunosuppression, or radiotherapy within 4 weeks. On average, peripheral blood gave about 100,000 TCR templates and 37,000 or so unique clonotypes.

General study findings and limits: Some novel exhausted tumor clones appeared in pre-treatment blood, suggesting peripheral recruitment.

Germline CDR1 ENHRY, CDR2 SYGVKD. V lost 3 bases to trimming and J lost 2 bases; unmatched junction nucleotides: 11. The CDR3 totals 19 residues. Concerning this clone: What it binds is unknown.

Measured with immunoSEQ multiplex PCR; TCRdb has only the in-frame clones, and not every one. The table shows around 50,000 clones, with approximately 75% occurring only once. The sequencing here drew on PBMCs, taken before anti-PD-1 treatment. The genes are TRBV10-3 and TRBJ2-3, with 13 nucleotides matching TRBD2. The receptor was derived from a human donor with basal cell carcinoma. The CDR3 reads CAISDPEETSGGPTDTQYF. CDR3 sequence (DNA): TGTGCCATCAGTGACCCTGAGGAGACTAGCGGGGGGCCCACAGATACGCAGTATTTT.